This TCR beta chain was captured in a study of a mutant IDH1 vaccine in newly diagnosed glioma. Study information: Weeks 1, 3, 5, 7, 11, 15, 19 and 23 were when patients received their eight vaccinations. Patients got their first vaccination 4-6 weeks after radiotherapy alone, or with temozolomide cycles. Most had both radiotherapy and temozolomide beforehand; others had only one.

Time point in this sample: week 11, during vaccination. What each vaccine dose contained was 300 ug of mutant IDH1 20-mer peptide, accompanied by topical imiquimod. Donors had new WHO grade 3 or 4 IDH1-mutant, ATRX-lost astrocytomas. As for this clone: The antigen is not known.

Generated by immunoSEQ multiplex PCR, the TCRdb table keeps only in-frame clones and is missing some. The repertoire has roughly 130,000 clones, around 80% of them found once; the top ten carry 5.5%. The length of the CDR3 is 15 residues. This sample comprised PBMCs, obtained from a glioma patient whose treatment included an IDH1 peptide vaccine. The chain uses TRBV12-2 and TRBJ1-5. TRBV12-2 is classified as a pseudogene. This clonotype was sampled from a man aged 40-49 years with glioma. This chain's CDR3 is CASRLLPEPNQPQHF. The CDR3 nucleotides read TGTGCAAGTCGCTTGCTCCCAGAGCCCAATCAGCCCCAGCATTTT.